These 21 T cell receptor beta chains originate from one sample sequenced in a study of beta chain features in type 1 diabetes. Since all of the isolated RNA was reverse transcribed, expressed TCRB transcripts were what got sequenced. Assay: immunoSEQ multiplex PCR; the TCRdb copy retains only in-frame clones and omits some. The sample lists around 58,000 clones, approximately 59% occurring once. The sequencing input was Tregs from blood. All receptors derive from a woman aged 18-29 years in good health.

This clone was counted a few times. The V and J genes are TRBV21-1 and TRBJ1-1. TRBV21-1 is listed as a pseudogene. The CDR3 loop spans 15 amino acids. The CDR3 region has the DNA TGTGCCAGCAGCAAAGGGGGGAGGGAAAACACTGAAGCTTTCTTT. Protein: CASSKGGRENTEAFF.

The V call is TRBV7-8, the J call TRBJ2-3; 11 nucleotides match TRBD2. V gave up 4 bases and J gave up 3 bases; unmatched junction bases: 3. The germline V gene encodes CDR1 SGHVS and CDR2 FQNEAQ. This CDR3 contains 15 residues. DNA of the CDR3: TGTGCCAGCAGCTGGACTAGCGGGCCAACAGATACGCAGTATTTT. Translation gives CASSWTSGPTDTQYF. The full variable domain, its missing parts supplied by reference TRBV7-8 and TRBJ2-3, is GAGVSQSPRYKVAKRGQDVALRCDPISGHVSLFWYQQALGQGPEFLTYFQNEAQLDKSGLPSDRFFAERPEGSVSTLKIQRTQQEDSAVYLCASSWTSGPTDTQYFGPGTRLTVL.

The chain joins TRBV10-3 to TRBJ1-1, with 7 bases that match TRBD1. Germline V lookup: CDR1 ENHRY, CDR2 SYGVKD. The junction had 10 bases not matched to a gene; V was cut back by 8 bases and J by 1 base. This CDR3 has 15 residues. The DNA of the CDR3 is TGTGCCATCGACTCAGGTGGGGACAGGAACACTGAAGCTTTCTTT. This gives the protein CAIDSGGDRNTEAFF.

This clone was recorded a few times. This chain uses TRBV10-3 with TRBJ2-5, with TRBD1 matching 9 bases. Germline assignment: CDR1 ENHRY and CDR2 SYGVKD. V trimming: 2 bases; J trimming: 4 bases; junction bases outside the gene matches: 5. The CDR3 extends over 15 amino acids. CDR3: CAISERDRAPETQYF. The CDR3 region has the DNA TGTGCCATCAGTGAGAGGGACAGGGCCCCAGAGACCCAGTACTTC.

This chain connects TRBV4-1 to TRBJ1-3, with a possible D match to TRBD1 (5 bases). Germline V CDR1 and CDR2: MGHRA, YSYEKL. This CDR3 region has 12 residues. V was trimmed by 3 bases and J by 8 bases, leaving 8 bases between them. The CDR3: CASSHAGDTIYF. The DNA of the CDR3 is TGCGCCAGCAGCCACGCGGGGGACACCATATATTTT.

The J gene is TRBJ2-7, the V gene TRBV7-8; 7 bases line up with TRBD2. Losses at the gene ends were 6 bases for V and 3 bases for J; bases not matched to a gene: 8. Germline V CDR1 and CDR2: SGHVS, FQNEAQ. The CDR3 runs to 14 residues. This chain's CDR3 is CASRSSLAVYEQYF. For the CDR3, the DNA is TGTGCCAGCAGATCCTCCCTAGCGGTCTACGAGCAGTACTTC. The full variable domain, its missing parts supplied by reference TRBV7-8 and TRBJ2-7, is GAGVSQSPRYKVAKRGQDVALRCDPISGHVSLFWYQQALGQGPEFLTYFQNEAQLDKSGLPSDRFFAERPEGSVSTLKIQRTQQEDSAVYLCASRSSLAVYEQYFGPGTRLTVT.

This chain uses TRBV5-1 with TRBJ1-3, with D maybe TRBD1 (6 bases). Looked up from germline, CDR1 is SGHRS and CDR2 is YFSETQ. Deletions cut 2 bases from V and 2 bases from J, with 11 bases between. The CDR3 extends over 15 amino acids. The DNA of the CDR3 is TGCGCCAGCAGCTTCCAGGGACAAGCTGGAAACACCATATATTTT. Its protein is CASSFQGQAGNTIYF.

The V gene is TRBV7-2, the J gene TRBJ2-6; perhaps TRBD1 as D (5 bases). The CDR3 is 16 amino acids. From germline, CDR1 is SGHTA and CDR2 FQGNSA. V lost 2 bases to trimming and J lost 4 bases, with 12 bases between them. This CDR3 reads CASSLQGQTGANVLTF. The CDR3 DNA follows: TGTGCCAGCAGCTTACAGGGCCAAACGGGGGCCAACGTCCTGACTTTC. Combining the CDR3 with reference TRBV7-2 and TRBJ2-6 gives the whole variable domain GAGVSQSPSNKVTEKGKDVELRCDPISGHTALYWYRQSLGQGLEFLIYFQGNSAPDKSGLPSDRFSAERTGGSVSTLTIQRTQQEDSAVYLCASSLQGQTGANVLTFGAGSRLTVL.

This sequence joins TRBV18 and TRBJ2-1, with D tentatively TRBD2 (7 bases). The CDR3 covers 13 residues. Trimming took off 5 bases at V and 11 bases at J, with 16 bases between the two ends. In germline, CDR1 is KGHSH, CDR2 LQKENI. Here the CDR3 DNA reads TGTGCCAGCTCAAGTGGGGGGGGCCCTCAGCAGTTCTTC. Translation: CASSSGGGPQQFF.

This chain uses TRBV6-1 with TRBJ2-7, with 7 bases identical to TRBD1. The germline V gene has CDR1 MNHNS and CDR2 SASEGT. The CDR3 runs 12 residues. Trimming at V came to 6 bases and at J to 3 bases, leaving 2 bases not matched to a gene. This CDR3 is CASSRGYYEQYF. CDR3 coding DNA: TGTGCCAGCAGCAGGGGGTACTACGAGCAGTACTTC.

This clone was seen a few times. The chain recombines TRBV5-1 with TRBJ1-2; no clear D gene. CDR1 is SGHRS and CDR2 is YFSETQ in the germline V gene. CDR3 length equals 12 residues. Deletions cut 4 bases from V and 5 bases from J, with 9 bases between. CDR3 loop: CASSPEGYGYTF. CDR3 bases: TGCGCCAGCAGCCCGGAGGGTTATGGCTACACCTTC. Based on the CDR3 plus reference TRBV5-1 and TRBJ1-2, the full variable domain is KAGVTQTPRYLIKTRGQQVTLSCSPISGHRSVSWYQQTPGQGLQFLFEYFSETQRNKGNFPGRFSGRQFSNSRSEMNVSTLELGDSALYLCASSPEGYGYTFGSGTRLTVV.

This clone was observed once. The chain has TRBV29-1 and TRBJ2-1; TRBD2 is a possible D gene (5 bases). V gave up 7 bases and J gave up 4 bases, with 11 bases separating them. CDR3 length: 12 residues. Germline V gene data show CDR1 as SQVTM and CDR2 as ANQGSEA. The CDR3 DNA is TGCAGCGGCAAGGACTGGTACAATGAGCAGTTCTTC. Translating it yields CSGKDWYNEQFF.

The J gene is TRBJ1-4, the V gene TRBV5-6; D remains ambiguous. The CDR3 extends over 13 amino acids. Germline values: CDR1 SGHDT, CDR2 YYEEEE. V shed 0 bases and J shed 8 bases, with 8 bases lying between them. The DNA for the CDR3 is TGTGCCAGCAGCTTGGGGCGCGGCGAAAAACTGTTTTTT. Its translation: CASSLGRGEKLFF. Filled out from reference TRBV5-6 and TRBJ1-4, the complete variable domain reads DAGVTQSPTHLIKTRGQQVTLRCSPKSGHDTVSWYQQALGQGPQFIFQYYEEEERQRGNFPDRFSGHQFPNYSSELNVNALLLGDSALYLCASSLGRGEKLFFGSGTQLSVL.

This clone appeared a few times. V usage is TRBV19 and J usage is TRBJ1-1; weak D call: TRBD1 (6 bases). The CDR3 contains 13 residues. Trimming took 4 bases from V and 3 from J, leaving 9 bases between them. The germline V gene encodes CDR1 LNHDA and CDR2 SQIVND (reference sequence). CDR3 loop: CASSSGGHTEAFF. DNA of the CDR3: TGTGCCAGTAGTAGCGGGGGGCACACTGAAGCTTTCTTT.

This chain uses TRBV29-1 with TRBJ1-3; no reliable D call. Germline V CDR1 and CDR2: SQVTM, ANQGSEA. CDR3 length equals 14 residues. The V and J ends lost 4 bases and 4 bases respectively, with 14 bases between them. Here the CDR3 reads CSVVTYSTGNTIYF. The CDR3 nucleotides are TGCAGCGTTGTTACTTACTCTACGGGAAACACCATATATTTT. The full variable domain, its missing parts supplied by reference TRBV29-1 and TRBJ1-3, is SAVISQKPSRDICQRGTSLTIQCQVDSQVTMMFWYRQQPGQSLTLIATANQGSEATYESGFVIDKFPISRPNLTFSTLTVSNMSPEDSSIYLCSVVTYSTGNTIYFGEGSWLTVV.

This chain joins TRBV5-1 and TRBJ2-5, with 7 bases identical to TRBD1. J lost 5 bases, V lost 4 bases, and 8 bases had no gene match. CDR1 and CDR2 (germline): SGHRS, YFSETQ. The CDR3 runs to 14 residues. The CDR3 protein is CASSRDRSSETQYF. The CDR3 DNA follows: TGCGCCAGCAGCAGGGACAGAAGTTCGGAGACCCAGTACTTC.

The V call is TRBV5-6, the J call TRBJ1-1, with a tentative D call TRBD1 (6 bases). Between the trimmed V and J ends, which lost 4 bases and 2 bases, there was a span of 12 bases. From germline, CDR1 is SGHDT and CDR2 YYEEEE. The CDR3 is made up of 14 amino acids. The CDR3 bases are TGTGCCAGCAGCAAGGTGGACAGAAACACTGAAGCTTTCTTT. Protein product: CASSKVDRNTEAFF.

The CDR3 coding sequence is TGTGCCAGCAGTTTTATGGGACAGGGGATGAACGAGCAGTACTTC. This encodes CASSFMGQGMNEQYF. The chain joins TRBV7-9 to TRBJ2-7; 10 bases map to TRBD1. The CDR3 runs to 15 residues. CDR1 is SEHNR, CDR2 FQNEAQ, per germline (reference sequence). The V segment lost 6 bases and the J segment 5 bases; nucleotides outside the gene matches: 10.

J is TRBJ1-2 and V is TRBV5-1, with a possible D match to TRBD1 (6 bases). The CDR3 length is 15 residues. Germline CDR1 SGHRS, CDR2 YFSETQ. Trimming pared 4 bases from V and 4 bases from J, leaving 17 bases between. DNA for the CDR3: TGCGCCAGCAGCAGGACTTTTGGACAGTCCTATGGCTACACCTTC. Translated: CASSRTFGQSYGYTF.

The rearrangement uses TRBV19 and TRBJ1-2; tentative D call: TRBD1 (5 bases). The germline V gene encodes CDR1 LNHDA and CDR2 SQIVND (reference sequence). The length of the CDR3 is 13 residues. Between the trimmed V and J ends, which lost 10 bases and 4 bases, there was a span of 16 bases. CDR3 in DNA: TGTGCCACGCTACAGGCCCTAGGCTATGGCTACACCTTC. Its protein product is CATLQALGYGYTF.

The chain uses TRBV6-4 and TRBJ1-1; the D is unclear. The CDR3 is 13 amino acids. The V end was cut by 4 bases, the J end by 0 bases, with 6 bases between. Germline CDR1 reads MRHNA; CDR2 reads SNTAGT. The CDR3 DNA follows: TGTGCCAGCAGTGCTACCATGAACACTGAAGCTTTCTTT. It is translated as CASSATMNTEAFF.